A single TCR beta chain is shown here with its context. Its antigen is unknown. The CDR3 is made up of 12 amino acids. Germline CDR1 and CDR2: MNHNS and SASEGT. The germline V and J ends were trimmed by 6 bases and 9 bases, with 12 bases remaining between them. Active moderate-to-severe ophthalmopathy, Clinical Activity Score at least 3, NOSPECS at least 4, under 3 months' duration. Exclusions: uncontrolled infection, other autoimmune disease, pregnancy, lactation. This sample is part of a study of T cells in Graves' hyperthyroidism and ophthalmopathy. Study-wide findings and caveats: Ophthalmopathy prediction by the model preceded onset by a median approximately six months. Most clonotypes expanded in the thyroid (above 0.001) were also present in blood.

Template material for amplifying TCR beta CDR3 regions consisted of RNA transcripts. TCR CDR3 underwent first-round RT-PCR with the HTBI primer set. Via MiXCR, TCRdb re-called the multiplex PCR reads, giving one row per CDR3 protein. The sample includes about half a million distinct CDR3 sequences, about 22% of them seen just once. The sample comprised blood. The receptor was isolated from a woman aged 70 to 79 with Graves' ophthalmopathy. This sequence joins TRBV6-1 and TRBJ1-3; maybe TRBD1 (6 bases). The CDR3: CASRPTGFTIYF. CDR3 nucleotide sequence: TGTGCCAGCAGACCAACAGGGTTCACCATATATTTT.